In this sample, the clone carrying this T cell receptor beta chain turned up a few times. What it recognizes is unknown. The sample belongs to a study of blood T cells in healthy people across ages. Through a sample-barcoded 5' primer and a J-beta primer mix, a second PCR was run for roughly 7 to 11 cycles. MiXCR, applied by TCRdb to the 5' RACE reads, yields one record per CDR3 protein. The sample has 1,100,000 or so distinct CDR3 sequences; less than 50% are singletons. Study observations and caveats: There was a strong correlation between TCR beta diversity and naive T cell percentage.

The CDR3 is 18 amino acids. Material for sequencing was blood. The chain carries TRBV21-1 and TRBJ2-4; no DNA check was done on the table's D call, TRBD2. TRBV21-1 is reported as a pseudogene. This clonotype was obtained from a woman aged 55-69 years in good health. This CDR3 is CASSKCIAGGVAKNIQYF. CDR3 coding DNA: TGTGCCAGCAGCAAATGTATAGCGGGAGGAGTGGCCAAAAACATTCAGTACTTC.